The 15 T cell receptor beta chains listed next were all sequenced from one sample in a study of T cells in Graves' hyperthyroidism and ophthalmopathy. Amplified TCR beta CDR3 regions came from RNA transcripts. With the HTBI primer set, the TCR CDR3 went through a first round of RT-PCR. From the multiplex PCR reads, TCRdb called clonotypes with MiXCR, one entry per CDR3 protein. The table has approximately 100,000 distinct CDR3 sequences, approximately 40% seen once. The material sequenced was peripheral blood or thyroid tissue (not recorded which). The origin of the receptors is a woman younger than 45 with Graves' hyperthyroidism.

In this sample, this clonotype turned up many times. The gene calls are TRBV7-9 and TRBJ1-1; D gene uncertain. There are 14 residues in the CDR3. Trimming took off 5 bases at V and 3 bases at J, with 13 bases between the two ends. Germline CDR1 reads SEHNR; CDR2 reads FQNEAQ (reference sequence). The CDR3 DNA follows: TGTGCCAGCAGCCCGGAGAACGGGGACACTGAAGCTTTCTTT. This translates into CASSPENGDTEAFF.

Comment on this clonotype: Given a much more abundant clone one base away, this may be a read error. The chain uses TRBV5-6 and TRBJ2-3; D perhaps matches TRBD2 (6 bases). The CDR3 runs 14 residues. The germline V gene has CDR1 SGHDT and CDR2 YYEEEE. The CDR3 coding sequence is TGTGCCAGCAGCCTGGGACTTCACACAGATACGCGGTATTTT. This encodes CASSLGLHTDTRYF.

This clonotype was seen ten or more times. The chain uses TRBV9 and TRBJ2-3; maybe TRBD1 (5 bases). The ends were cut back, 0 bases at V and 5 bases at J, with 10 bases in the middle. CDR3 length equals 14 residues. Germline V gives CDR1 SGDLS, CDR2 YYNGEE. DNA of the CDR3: TGTGCCAGCAGCGTAGCGGTAGGGGAAGATACGCAGTATTTT. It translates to CASSVAVGEDTQYF.

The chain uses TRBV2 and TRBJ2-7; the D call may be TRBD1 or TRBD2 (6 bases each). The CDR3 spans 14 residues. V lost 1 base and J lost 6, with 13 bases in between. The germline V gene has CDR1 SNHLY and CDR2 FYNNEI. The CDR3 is CASSEVGGTREQYF. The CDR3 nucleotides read TGTGCCAGCAGTGAAGTAGGCGGGACACGCGAGCAGTACTTC.

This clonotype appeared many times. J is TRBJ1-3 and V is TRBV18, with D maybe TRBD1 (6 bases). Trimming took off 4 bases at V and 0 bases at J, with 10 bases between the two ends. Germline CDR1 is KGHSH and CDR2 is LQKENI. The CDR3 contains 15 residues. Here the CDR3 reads CASSLMDSSGNTIYF. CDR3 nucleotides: TGTGCCAGCTCACTCATGGACAGCTCTGGAAACACCATATATTTT.

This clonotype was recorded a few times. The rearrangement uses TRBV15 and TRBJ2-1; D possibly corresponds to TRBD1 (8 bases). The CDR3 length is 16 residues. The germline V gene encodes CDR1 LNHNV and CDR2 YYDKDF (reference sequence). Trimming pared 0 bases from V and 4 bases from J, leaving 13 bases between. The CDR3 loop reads CATSREYRGGYNEQFF. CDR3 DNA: TGTGCCACCAGCAGAGAATACAGGGGGGGATACAATGAGCAGTTCTTC.

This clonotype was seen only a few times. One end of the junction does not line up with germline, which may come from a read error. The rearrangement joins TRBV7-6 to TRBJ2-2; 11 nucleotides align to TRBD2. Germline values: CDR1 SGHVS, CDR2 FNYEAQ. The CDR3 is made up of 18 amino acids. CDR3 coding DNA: TGTGCTAGCAGCTTTTCTGCACTAGCGGGAGCGTTAACCGGGGAGCTGTTTTTT. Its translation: CASSFSALAGALTGELFF.

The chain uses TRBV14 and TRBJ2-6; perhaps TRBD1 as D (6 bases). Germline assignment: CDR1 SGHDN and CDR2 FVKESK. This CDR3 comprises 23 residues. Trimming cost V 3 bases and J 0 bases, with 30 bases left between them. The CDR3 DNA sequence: TGTGCCAGCAGCCAGAGGTGGCCAGGGGATCAAGAGACCCAGTACTCTGGGGCCAACGTCCTGACTTTC. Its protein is CASSQRWPGDQETQYSGANVLTF.

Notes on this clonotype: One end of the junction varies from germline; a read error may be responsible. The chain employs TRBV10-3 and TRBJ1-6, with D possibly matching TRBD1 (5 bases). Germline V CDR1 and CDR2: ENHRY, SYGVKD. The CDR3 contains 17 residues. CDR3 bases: TGTGCCATCAGCGAGTCGCGGACACCTATAAATAATTCACCCCTCCACTTT. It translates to CAISESRTPINNSPLHF.

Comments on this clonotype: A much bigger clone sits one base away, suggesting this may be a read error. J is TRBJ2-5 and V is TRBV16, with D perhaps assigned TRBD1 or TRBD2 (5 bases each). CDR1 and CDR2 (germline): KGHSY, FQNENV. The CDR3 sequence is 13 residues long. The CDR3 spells CASSLVRGETLYF. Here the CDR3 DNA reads TGTGCCAGCAGCCTAGTGAGGGGTGAGACCCTGTACTTC.

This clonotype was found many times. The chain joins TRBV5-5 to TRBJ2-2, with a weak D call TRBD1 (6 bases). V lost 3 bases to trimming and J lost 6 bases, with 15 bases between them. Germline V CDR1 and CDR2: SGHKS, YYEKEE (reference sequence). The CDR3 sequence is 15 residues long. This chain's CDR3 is CASSSPQGGAGELFF. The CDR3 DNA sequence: TGTGCCAGCAGCTCACCACAGGGTGGGGCCGGGGAGCTGTTTTTT. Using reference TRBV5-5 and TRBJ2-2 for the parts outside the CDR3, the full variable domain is DAGVTQSPTHLIKTRGQQVTLRCSPISGHKSVSWYQQVLGQGPQFIFQYYEKEERGRGNFPDRFSARQFPNYSSELNVNALLLGDSALYLCASSSPQGGAGELFFGEGSRLTVL.

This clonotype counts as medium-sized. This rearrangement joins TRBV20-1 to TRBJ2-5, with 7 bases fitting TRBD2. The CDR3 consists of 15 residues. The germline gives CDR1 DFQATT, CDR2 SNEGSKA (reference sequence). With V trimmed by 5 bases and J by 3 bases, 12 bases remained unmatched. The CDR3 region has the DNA TGCAGTGCTCCAGACGCGGGAGTAGGTGAAGAGACCCAGTACTTC. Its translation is CSAPDAGVGEETQYF.

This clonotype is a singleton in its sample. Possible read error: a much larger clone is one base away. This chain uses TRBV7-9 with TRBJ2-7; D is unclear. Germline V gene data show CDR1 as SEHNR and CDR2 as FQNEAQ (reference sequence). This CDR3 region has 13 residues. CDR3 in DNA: TGTGCCGGCAGCTTGGCCTCTAAGTACGAGCAGTACTTC. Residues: CAGSLASKYEQYF.

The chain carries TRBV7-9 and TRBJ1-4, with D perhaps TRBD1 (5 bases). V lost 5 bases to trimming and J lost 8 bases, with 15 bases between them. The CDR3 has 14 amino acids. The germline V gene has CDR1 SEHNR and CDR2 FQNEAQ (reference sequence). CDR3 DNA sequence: TGTGCCAGCAGCGTCAATCCCTGGGGGGAAAAACTGTTTTTT. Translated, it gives CASSVNPWGEKLFF.

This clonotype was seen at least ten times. CDR3 sequence: CASSLGQENYEQYF. As DNA, the CDR3 is TGTGCCAGCAGCTTGGGACAGGAGAACTACGAGCAGTACTTC. The chain links TRBV11-1 to TRBJ2-7, with 8 bases aligning to TRBD1. The CDR3 contains 14 residues. V dropped 3 bases and J dropped 3; count of bases not matched to a gene: 4. CDR1 is SGHAT, CDR2 FQDESV, per germline (reference sequence).